This TCR beta chain was captured in a study of blood T cell repertoires in COVID-19. Study background: Acute and convalescent COVID-19 specimens originated in the United States, Italy and Spain. Nucleic acid was either cDNA or gDNA, and it came from T cells, B-cell-depleted T cells, or PBMCs.

The assay was immunoSEQ multiplex PCR, and TCRdb's table has in-frame clones only and misses some. Of some 190,000 clones detected, approximately 86% appear once; the ten largest clones hold approximately 7%. During active infection, Seattle patients enrolled and were then monitored through disease. The germline V gene has CDR1 MDHEN and CDR2 SYDVKM. V lost 4 bases and J lost 5, with 20 bases in between. This CDR3 has 16 amino acids. This rearrangement joins TRBV28 to TRBJ1-2, with D perhaps TRBD1 (5 bases). The clonotype originates from an elderly man with COVID-19, enrolled during active disease. The sequenced material came from peripheral blood. The CDR3: CASSSPGEGSGYGYTF. The DNA for the CDR3 is TGTGCCAGCAGTTCCCCCGGGGAGGGGAGTGGGTATGGCTACACCTTC.